One T cell receptor beta chain is described in this entry. Its antigen is unidentified. Using immunoSEQ multiplex PCR, the repertoire was profiled, and TCRdb retains in-frame clones only, with some absent. The sample yields more than 90,000 clones, about 83% seen once. This record belongs to a study of radiotherapy plus CTLA-4 blockade in lung cancer. Study-wide points: Strongest reported response predictors: early blood clone changes and post-radiation interferon-beta. Expansion in blood of tumor-derived TCR clones was seen after radiotherapy plus ipilimumab.

Those patients who had chemo-refractory metastatic non-small-cell lung cancer were given focal radiation along with CTLA-4 blockade through ipilimumab. Between the trimmed V and J ends, which lost 2 bases and 2 bases, there was a span of 6 bases. This CDR3 is built from 13 residues. From germline, CDR1 is MNHEY and CDR2 SVGAGI. This receptor was obtained from a human donor with non-small cell lung cancer who had a partial response to radiotherapy plus ipilimumab. The chain couples TRBV6-5 to TRBJ2-5; D is unclear. The starting material was peripheral blood, obtained from a patient treated with radiotherapy plus ipilimumab. The CDR3 DNA is TGTGCCAGCAGTTACGACAAGCAAGAGACCCAGTACTTC. Its protein product is CASSYDKQETQYF.